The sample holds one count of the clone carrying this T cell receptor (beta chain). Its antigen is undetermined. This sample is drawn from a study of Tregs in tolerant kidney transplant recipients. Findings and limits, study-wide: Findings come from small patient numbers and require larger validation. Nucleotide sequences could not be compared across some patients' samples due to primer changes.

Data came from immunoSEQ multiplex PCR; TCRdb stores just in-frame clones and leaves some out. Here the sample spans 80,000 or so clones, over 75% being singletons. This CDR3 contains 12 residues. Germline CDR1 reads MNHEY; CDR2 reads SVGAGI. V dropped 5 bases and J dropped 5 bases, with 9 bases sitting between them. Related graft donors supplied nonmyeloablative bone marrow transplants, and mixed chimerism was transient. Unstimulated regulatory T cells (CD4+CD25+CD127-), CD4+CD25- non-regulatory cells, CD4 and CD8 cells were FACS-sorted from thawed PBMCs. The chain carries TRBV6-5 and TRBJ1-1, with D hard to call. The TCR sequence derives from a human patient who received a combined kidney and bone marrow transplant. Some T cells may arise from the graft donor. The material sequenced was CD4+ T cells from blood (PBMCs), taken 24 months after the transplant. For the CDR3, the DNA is TGTGCCAGCAGTGAAGCGAGAACTGAAGCTTTCTTT. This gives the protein CASSEARTEAFF.